This TCR beta chain was sequenced in a study of cytomegalovirus exposure and HLA in healthy donors. Study details: Previous work identified 120 million or so unique TCR beta sequences from around 200 million T cells. Most donors, more than 80% of roughly 400 genotyped, fell in the Caucasian-associated ancestry cluster. Broader study findings: Later on, a genetic analysis was performed. It linked a missense variant in DCLRE1C with V- and J-gene trimming of TCR beta.

In regard to this clone: The antigen is not known.

Vbeta (60) and Jbeta (13) primers were used in the PCR. TCRdb's copy holds only in-frame clones and misses some; the assay was immunoSEQ multiplex PCR. The data hold 100,000 to 150,000 clones, with approximately 80% observed a single time. Donors counted as nominally healthy when sampled, yet unrecorded immune exposures were likely. The sequenced sample consisted of PBMCs. This clonotype was sampled from a man younger than 35 in good health and CMV-seronegative.

CDR3 nucleotides: TGCGCCAGCAGTGAAGCCCCAAAATCCGGGACATCGCGCCTTTTTTCGTTGGACACCTTC. It is translated as CASSEAPKSGTSRLFSLDTF. The chain employs TRBV10-2 and TRBJ1-2; D possibly corresponds to TRBD1 (6 bases). The CDR3 extends over 20 amino acids. The germline gives CDR1 WSHSY, CDR2 SAAADI. V was trimmed by 3 bases and J by 12 bases, leaving 38 bases between them.